These 14 T cell receptor beta chains came from one sample sequenced in a study of CD8+ T cells in alopecia areata. The treatment here: oral pan-JAK inhibitor, 5-10 mg twice daily. Isolated RNA was reverse transcribed into cDNA used as the sequencing template. Repertoires were generated with immunoSEQ multiplex PCR, while TCRdb's copy carries only in-frame clones and drops some. Seen here are a few hundred thousand clones, approximately 40% observed once, and the top ten hold roughly 2.8%. The source was CD4+ T cells sorted from blood, collected around week 36, from a patient treated with tofacitinib. Receptors were obtained from a human donor with alopecia areata.

As concerns this clone: Other DNA sequences in the sample encode the same CDR3. The V gene is TRBV28, the J gene TRBJ2-5; D is undetermined. The DNA end lines up better with TRBJ2-7; the J call may be wrong. There are 15 residues in the CDR3. Germline CDR1 MDHEN, CDR2 SYDVKM. DNA for the CDR3: TGTGCCAGCAGTTTGTCTCCCCGAAGCTCCTACGAGCAGTACTTC. It specifies CASSLSPRSSYEQYF.

This clone occurred a few times. The gene calls are TRBV29-1 and TRBJ1-2, with 7 bases that match TRBD1. Germline-derived CDR1 and CDR2 are SQVTM and ANQGSEA. V was pared by 5 bases and J by 2 bases, with 2 bases of the junction left unmatched. The CDR3 covers 12 residues. DNA of the CDR3: TGCAGCGTTTTGGACAGGAACTATGGCTACACCTTC. Translated, it gives CSVLDRNYGYTF. The variable domain in full, completed from reference TRBV29-1 and TRBJ1-2, reads SAVISQKPSRDICQRGTSLTIQCQVDSQVTMMFWYRQQPGQSLTLIATANQGSEATYESGFVIDKFPISRPNLTFSTLTVSNMSPEDSSIYLCSVLDRNYGYTFGSGTRLTVV.

This clone occurred once. This sequence joins TRBV7-2 and TRBJ2-3; D uncertain. The CDR3 has 12 residues. Per germline, CDR1 SGHTA and CDR2 FQGNSA. The V and J ends lost 6 bases and 6 bases respectively, with 10 bases between them. The CDR3: CASSPVWDTQYF. CDR3 nucleotides: TGTGCCAGCAGTCCAGTTTGGGATACGCAGTATTTT. The full variable domain, completed using reference TRBV7-2 and TRBJ2-3, is GAGVSQSPSNKVTEKGKDVELRCDPISGHTALYWYRQSLGQGLEFLIYFQGNSAPDKSGLPSDRFSAERTGGSVSTLTIQRTQQEDSAVYLCASSPVWDTQYFGPGTRLTVL.

Concerning this clone itself: Other nucleotide sequences from this sample produce the same CDR3. V gene TRBV5-1 combines with J gene TRBJ2-2; D ambiguous. The CDR3 is 13 residues long. V was cut by 2 bases and J by 4 bases, with 6 bases left in between. The germline CDR1 and CDR2 sequences are SGHRS and YFSETQ. The CDR3 DNA sequence: TGCGCCAGCAGCTTAGGTCGCACCGGGGAGCTGTTTTTT. This codes for CASSLGRTGELFF.

This clone was seen a few times. The chain combines TRBV5-1 with TRBJ2-1; 13 bases fit TRBD2. Trimming took 4 bases from V and 2 from J; bases not matched to a gene: 6. The CDR3 loop spans 17 amino acids. The germline CDR1 and CDR2 sequences are SGHRS and YFSETQ. DNA for the CDR3: TGCGCCAGCAGCGGGGGTGGACTAGCGGGAGCCTACAATGAGCAGTTCTTC. The encoded protein is CASSGGGLAGAYNEQFF.

The V gene is TRBV7-3, the J gene TRBJ2-3; D tentatively reads TRBD1 or TRBD2 (5 bases each). This CDR3 has 15 amino acids. The V gene lost 5 bases and the J gene lost 0 bases, with 12 bases spanning the gap. The germline CDR1 and CDR2 sequences are SGHTA and FQGTGA. CDR3 loop: CASSRDGTSTDTQYF. The CDR3 nucleotides read TGTGCCAGCAGCCGGGACGGAACTAGCACAGATACGCAGTATTTT.

The chain has TRBV18 and TRBJ2-7, with 8 bases lining up with TRBD1. The CDR3 is 13 amino acids. Germline loops: CDR1 KGHSH, CDR2 LQKENI. V lost 7 bases to trimming and J lost 3 bases; unmatched junction nucleotides: 5. CDR3 protein: CASWAGQGYEQYF. DNA of the CDR3: TGTGCCAGCTGGGCCGGACAGGGCTACGAGCAGTACTTC.

This clone has more than one count but fewer than ten. V is TRBV19 and J is TRBJ1-3; no clear D gene. The CDR3 contains 14 residues. Germline CDR1 LNHDA, CDR2 SQIVND (reference sequence). V was cut by 6 bases and J by 1 base, with 10 bases left in between. As DNA, the CDR3 is TGTGCCAGTAGCCCCGGTGGATCTGGAAACACCATATATTTT. The encoded protein is CASSPGGSGNTIYF. The full variable domain, rest sourced from reference TRBV19 and TRBJ1-3, is DGGITQSPKYLFRKEGQNVTLSCEQNLNHDAMYWYRQDPGQGLRLIYYSQIVNDFQKGDIAEGYSVSREKKESFPLTVTSAQKNPTAFYLCASSPGGSGNTIYFGEGSWLTVV.

This clone was seen a handful of times. This chain links TRBV11-2 with TRBJ2-7; the D is unclear. Germline V gene lookup returns CDR1 SGHAT and CDR2 FQNNGV. This CDR3 is 14 amino acids long. V shed 5 bases and J shed 2 bases, with 13 bases lying between them. DNA of the CDR3: TGTGCCAGCAGCCTTGACTCCTCCACCTACGAGCAGTACTTC. Translation gives CASSLDSSTYEQYF.

This clone was picked up a small number of times. The chain has TRBV9 and TRBJ2-5; 7 bases are a match to TRBD2. Trimming removed 0 bases from V and 2 bases from J; junction bases left unmatched: 1. The CDR3 totals 14 residues. CDR1 and CDR2 (germline): SGDLS, YYNGEE. CDR3 in DNA: TGTGCCAGCAGCGTAGCGGGACTACAAGAGACCCAGTACTTC. Translation: CASSVAGLQETQYF. The whole variable domain, remainder taken from reference TRBV9 and TRBJ2-5, is DSGVTQTPKHLITATGQRVTLRCSPRSGDLSVYWYQQSLDQGLQFLIQYYNGEERAKGNILERFSAQQFPDLHSELNLSSLELGDSALYFCASSVAGLQETQYFGPGTRLLVL.

The chain recombines TRBV6-4 with TRBJ2-2; no clear D gene. Germline assignment: CDR1 MRHNA and CDR2 SNTAGT. V lost 4 bases and J lost 4, with 10 bases in between. There are 14 residues in the CDR3. The CDR3: CASSAEDSTGELFF. The CDR3 DNA reads TGTGCCAGCAGTGCCGAAGATAGCACCGGGGAGCTGTTTTTT.

The V call is TRBV28, the J call TRBJ2-7; perhaps TRBD2 as D (6 bases). The CDR3 is made up of 14 amino acids. V lost 8 bases, J lost 0 bases, and 14 bases lay in between. Germline V gene sequence: CDR1 MDHEN, CDR2 SYDVKM. The DNA of the CDR3 is TGTGCCAGCGAGCCACTCGGGGGCTCCTACGAGCAGTACTTC. Translation: CASEPLGGSYEQYF.

This clone was observed a few times. The chain has TRBV28 and TRBJ2-3; the D gene could be TRBD1 or TRBD2 (5 bases each). V lost 4 bases and J 4 bases, leaving 15 bases between the germline ends. The CDR3 contains 15 residues. CDR1 and CDR2 from the germline V gene are MDHEN and SYDVKM. The CDR3 DNA reads TGTGCCAGCAGTTCCCCTTATGGGGGTGCAGATACGCAGTATTTT. Residues: CASSSPYGGADTQYF.

The rearrangement uses TRBV7-9 and TRBJ2-1; 8 bases fit TRBD2. The CDR3 runs to 16 residues. V dropped 2 bases and J dropped 3; count of bases not matched to a gene: 6. Germline CDR1 reads SEHNR; CDR2 reads FQNEAQ (reference sequence). As DNA, the CDR3 is TGTGCCAGCAGCTTAAATAGCGGGAACCTCTACAATGAGCAGTTCTTC. Translation gives CASSLNSGNLYNEQFF.